The 18 T cell receptor beta chains below all came from one sample that was sequenced in a study of blood T cell repertoires in COVID-19. Generated by immunoSEQ multiplex PCR, the TCRdb table keeps only in-frame clones and is missing some. Among 110,000 or so clones listed, about 85% were seen once. The source material was peripheral blood. These receptors all stem from a man in his forties with acute or convalescent COVID-19.

The gene calls are TRBV6-2 or TRBV6-3 and TRBJ1-5; a possible D gene is TRBD1 (5 bases). CDR3 size: 15 residues. V was cut by 2 bases and J by 6 bases, with 14 bases left in between. From germline, CDR1 is MNHEY and CDR2 SVGEGT. The chain's CDR3 is CASSYEAGFAQPQHF. The CDR3 nucleotides are TGTGCCAGCAGTTACGAGGCAGGGTTTGCTCAGCCCCAGCATTTT.

A few counts support this clone. This chain connects TRBV4-1 to TRBJ2-7; a possible D gene is TRBD2 (6 bases). Trimming pared 3 bases from V and 4 bases from J, leaving 10 bases between. This CDR3 contains 13 residues. Germline CDR1 reads MGHRA; CDR2 reads YSYEKL. The DNA of the CDR3 is TGCGCCAGCAGCCATGGTGGGGGGTACGAGCAGTACTTC. Encoded protein: CASSHGGGYEQYF.

The chain employs TRBV2 and TRBJ2-2, with TRBD2 matching over 8 bases. The CDR3 length is 14 residues. The germline gives CDR1 SNHLY, CDR2 FYNNEI. V shed 4 bases and J 6 bases; nucleotides not matched to a gene: 4. The CDR3 nucleotides are TGTGCCAGCAGTGTGCTAGCGGGTCCCGGGGAGCTGTTTTTT. It yields the protein CASSVLAGPGELFF.

The V gene is TRBV4-2, the J gene TRBJ1-1; D perhaps matches TRBD1 (5 bases). Germline V CDR1 and CDR2: LGHNA, YNFKEQ. V shed 0 bases and J shed 4 bases, with 12 bases lying between them. The CDR3 runs 15 residues. CDR3: CASSQDMGGITEAFF. For the CDR3, the DNA is TGTGCCAGCAGCCAAGATATGGGGGGAATCACTGAAGCTTTCTTT.

This chain links TRBV18 with TRBJ1-2; 12 nucleotides align to TRBD1. CDR3 size: 17 residues. J lost 4 bases, V lost 5 bases, and 11 bases had no gene match. Germline CDR1 is KGHSH and CDR2 is LQKENI. The CDR3 loop is CASSLAGTGGLFYGYTF. The CDR3 DNA follows: TGTGCCAGCTCATTAGCCGGGACAGGGGGCCTCTTCTATGGCTACACCTTC.

In nucleotides, the CDR3 is TGTGCCTGGAGTCGCGACCAGACTAGCGGGGGGATAAACGAGCAGTACTTC. Its protein is CAWSRDQTSGGINEQYF. The chain carries TRBV30 and TRBJ2-7; 13 bases line up with TRBD2. The junction had 12 bases not matched to a gene; V was cut back by 2 bases and J by 5 bases. The CDR3 contains 17 residues. The germline CDR1 and CDR2 sequences are GTSNPN and SVGIG (reference sequence).

The rearrangement joins TRBV6-4 to TRBJ2-7, with D perhaps TRBD2 (6 bases). The germline V gene encodes CDR1 MRHNA and CDR2 SNTAGT. The V gene lost 4 bases and the J gene lost 5 bases, with 12 bases spanning the gap. CDR3 length equals 13 residues. CDR3 nucleotides: TGTGCCAGCAGTGTGAACGGGGGTCACGAGCAGTACTTC. It yields the protein CASSVNGGHEQYF.

J is TRBJ2-3 and V is TRBV6-1, with 7 bases matching TRBD2. V lost 4 bases, J lost 2 bases, and 9 bases stayed unmatched. The CDR3 sequence is 16 residues long. Per the germline V gene, CDR1 is MNHNS and CDR2 is SASEGT. CDR3 DNA: TGTGCCAGCAGTGGACGGGGAAGCGGGGACACAGATACGCAGTATTTT. Its translation: CASSGRGSGDTDTQYF.

The rearrangement links TRBV27 to TRBJ2-7, with a weak D call TRBD1 (6 bases). Germline-derived CDR1 and CDR2 are MNHEY and SMNVEV (reference sequence). V shed 1 base and J shed 2 bases, with 12 bases lying between them. This CDR3 is 15 amino acids long. The CDR3 DNA follows: TGTGCCAGCAGTTTATTCGGGACAAATACCTACGAGCAGTACTTC. This encodes CASSLFGTNTYEQYF.

Only a few counts were recorded for this clone. The chain couples TRBV7-3 to TRBJ2-1, with 7 bases identical to TRBD2. This CDR3 is 13 amino acids long. The germline CDR1 and CDR2 sequences are SGHTA and FQGTGA. With 2 bases clipped from V and 6 bases from J, the junction kept 1 base outside the gene matches. As DNA, the CDR3 is TGTGCCAGCAGCTTAGGCGGGGGCAATGAGCAGTTCTTC. Amino acids: CASSLGGGNEQFF.

The chain links TRBV10-3 to TRBJ1-4; unclear D gene. Germline V CDR1 and CDR2: ENHRY, SYGVKD. Trimming pared 6 bases from V and 6 bases from J, leaving 11 bases between. This CDR3 is 13 amino acids long. The CDR3 sequence is CAIRSRQDEKLFF. The CDR3 DNA sequence: TGTGCCATCAGGTCCCGGCAGGATGAAAAACTGTTTTTT.

The CDR3 coding sequence is TGCGCCAGCAGCCCAGTCCCGGGACTAGCGGGGGTCCTCTACGAGCAGTACTTC. Translation: CASSPVPGLAGVLYEQYF. The V gene is TRBV5-1, the J gene TRBJ2-7; 14 bases match TRBD2. Germline CDR1 reads SGHRS; CDR2 reads YFSETQ. The CDR3 is 18 amino acids. The trim removed 4 bases at V and 3 bases at J, leaving 12 bases unmatched.

This clone came up once. The chain is built from TRBV24-1 and TRBJ2-7, with 9 bases lining up with TRBD1. With V trimmed by 4 bases and J by 2 bases, 5 bases remained unmatched. CDR3 length: 15 residues. Germline assignment: CDR1 KGHDR and CDR2 SFDVKD. CDR3 amino acids: CATSDPRTGAYEQYF. The CDR3 DNA is TGTGCCACCAGTGACCCTCGGACAGGGGCCTACGAGCAGTACTTC.

Here the CDR3 DNA reads TGTGCCAGCAGCAATACCAGGACAGAGAATAGCACAGATACGCAGTATTTT. Protein sequence: CASSNTRTENSTDTQYF. J is TRBJ2-3 and V is TRBV21-1; TRBD1, as called in the table, went unchecked against the DNA. TRBV21-1 is a documented pseudogene. The CDR3 is 17 residues long.

This clone has only a few counts. The CDR3 here is CASSQQGYPTSTDTQYF. Written as DNA, the CDR3 is TGTGCCAGCAGCCAACAGGGGTATCCCACTAGCACAGATACGCAGTATTTT. The V and J genes are TRBV5-6 and TRBJ2-3, with 7 positions matching TRBD1. Germline CDR1 and CDR2: SGHDT and YYEEEE. This CDR3 has 17 amino acids. Trimming took 4 bases from V and 0 from J; bases not matched to a gene: 11.

Worth noting for this clone: One junction end does not reproduce the germline sequence, and a read error may be involved. The rearrangement joins TRBV7-2 to TRBJ2-1; 10 bases line up with TRBD2. The CDR3 runs 15 residues. Germline V gene lookup returns CDR1 SGHTA and CDR2 FQGNSA. CDR3 DNA: TGTGCCAGCAGATTAGCGGGGGGAACCTACAATGAGCAGTTCTTC. Residues: CASRLAGGTYNEQFF. Drawing the rest from reference TRBV7-2 and TRBJ2-1, the complete variable domain is GAGVSQSPSNKVTEKGKDVELRCDPISGHTALYWYRQSLGQGLEFLIYFQGNSAPDKSGLPSDRFSAERTGGSVSTLTIQRTQQEDSAVYLCASRLAGGTYNEQFFGPGTRLTVL.

V usage is TRBV27 and J usage is TRBJ2-2; weak D call: TRBD1 (5 bases). Trimming pared 2 bases from V and 2 bases from J, leaving 9 bases between. The CDR3 totals 15 residues. Germline CDR1 is MNHEY and CDR2 is SMNVEV (reference sequence). The CDR3: CASSLAGPNTGELFF. The CDR3 DNA sequence: TGTGCCAGCAGTTTAGCAGGGCCCAACACCGGGGAGCTGTTTTTT.

The chain combines TRBV2 with TRBJ2-7, with a possible D match to TRBD2 (5 bases). Germline loops: CDR1 SNHLY, CDR2 FYNNEI. V was clipped by 4 bases and J by 4 bases, with 8 bases between them. The CDR3 sequence is 12 residues long. The CDR3 here is CASSVEVYEQYF. For the CDR3, the DNA is TGTGCCAGCAGTGTGGAGGTTTACGAGCAGTACTTC. The full variable domain, rest sourced from reference TRBV2 and TRBJ2-7, is EPEVTQTPSHQVTQMGQEVILRCVPISNHLYFYWYRQILGQKVEFLVSFYNNEISEKSEIFDDQFSVERPDGSNFTLKIRSTKLEDSAMYFCASSVEVYEQYFGPGTRLTVT.